This entry lists 30 T cell receptor beta chains sequenced from one sample in a study of blood T cell repertoires in COVID-19. Some clones are missing from TCRdb's copy, which holds only in-frame ones; the method was immunoSEQ multiplex PCR. The sample has 200,000 to 250,000 clones, 80% to 90% seen once. Sequences were obtained from PBMCs or T cells enriched from blood (not recorded which). The receptors derive from a man aged 45-65 years who had been exposed to COVID-19.

This clone was seen once. J is TRBJ1-5 and V is TRBV19; perhaps TRBD1 as D (5 bases). The ends were cut back, 6 bases at V and 6 bases at J, with 18 bases in the middle. This CDR3 comprises 15 residues. Germline V CDR1 and CDR2: LNHDA, SQIVND (reference sequence). CDR3 region: CASRPMREGRQPQHF. For the CDR3, the DNA is TGTGCCAGTAGACCTATGCGGGAGGGACGTCAGCCCCAGCATTTT.

This chain links TRBV19 with TRBJ1-1; the match to TRBD1 covers 12 bases. CDR3 length: 18 amino acids. CDR1 LNHDA and CDR2 SQIVND come from the germline V gene (reference sequence). V lost 5 bases, J lost 0 bases, and 10 bases stayed unmatched. This chain's CDR3 is CASSFPGTGGSLNTEAFF. CDR3 bases: TGTGCCAGTAGTTTCCCCGGGACAGGGGGCTCTTTGAACACTGAAGCTTTCTTT.

This clone was detected only once. The chain joins TRBV10-1 to TRBJ2-1; 7 nucleotides align to TRBD1. The germline V gene has CDR1 WNHNN and CDR2 SYGVQD (reference sequence). V was pared by 0 bases and J by 0 bases, with 5 bases of the junction left unmatched. This CDR3 has 17 amino acids. The CDR3: CASSESGGRSSYNEQFF. The CDR3 DNA follows: TGCGCCAGCAGTGAGTCAGGGGGCCGGAGCTCCTACAATGAGCAGTTCTTC.

This clone was observed a single time. The genes are TRBV5-1 and TRBJ1-1, with D possibly matching TRBD1 (5 bases). The germline CDR1 and CDR2 sequences are SGHRS and YFSETQ. Trimming cost V 4 bases and J 5 bases, with 12 bases left between them. CDR3 length: 13 amino acids. CDR3 bases: TGCGCCAGCAGCCCGGGGGTGGAAACTGAAGCTTTCTTT. This translates into CASSPGVETEAFF.

The CDR3 loop is CATSGSRDRASTNEKLFF. CDR3 bases: TGTGCCACCAGCGGATCCCGGGACAGGGCCAGCACTAATGAAAAACTGTTTTTT. The chain has TRBV15 and TRBJ1-4, with 9 bases lining up with TRBD1. This CDR3 region has 18 residues. CDR1 and CDR2 from the germline V gene are LNHNV and YYDKDF (reference sequence). With 5 bases clipped from V and 2 bases from J, the junction kept 12 bases outside the gene matches.

The chain has TRBV20-1 and TRBJ2-3; tentative D call: TRBD2 (5 bases). The CDR3 extends over 15 amino acids. The V and J ends lost 3 bases and 2 bases respectively, with 15 bases between them. Germline CDR1 is DFQATT and CDR2 is SNEGSKA (reference sequence). CDR3 in amino acids: CSASVPAEPTDTQYF. The CDR3 bases are TGCAGTGCTAGTGTTCCAGCGGAACCCACAGATACGCAGTATTTT.

V usage is TRBV28 and J usage is TRBJ1-2; TRBD1 might be the D (6 bases). Looked up from germline, CDR1 is MDHEN and CDR2 is SYDVKM. The CDR3 is 14 amino acids. Trimming cost V 5 bases and J 8 bases, with 18 bases left between them. The CDR3: CASSPHQGFGGYTF. The CDR3, as DNA: TGTGCCAGCAGTCCTCACCAGGGGTTTGGCGGCTACACCTTC.

The CDR3 reads CASSPGGWPNTEAFF. The CDR3 nucleotides are TGTGCCAGCAGCCCCGGGGGATGGCCGAACACTGAAGCTTTCTTT. V usage is TRBV7-3 and J usage is TRBJ1-1; D is possibly TRBD1 (5 bases). The V gene's germline CDR1 is SGHTA and CDR2 FQGTGA. CDR3 size: 15 residues. V shed 5 bases and J shed 1 base, with 14 bases lying between them.

This chain links TRBV10-3 with TRBJ2-6; D remains unclear. The V end was cut by 2 bases, the J end by 0 bases, with 8 bases between. The CDR3 is 16 amino acids. The germline V gene has CDR1 ENHRY and CDR2 SYGVKD. The CDR3 here is CAISEPKISGANVLTF. CDR3 in DNA: TGTGCCATCAGTGAGCCTAAGATCTCTGGGGCCAACGTCCTGACTTTC.

This clone appeared a single time. The chain links TRBV5-1 to TRBJ2-3; TRBD2 matches 8 bases. The CDR3 contains 17 residues. Germline V gene data show CDR1 as SGHRS and CDR2 as YFSETQ. V trimming: 1 base; J trimming: 1 base; junction bases outside the gene matches: 8. The CDR3 bases are TGCGCCAGCAGCTTGTTCCGTACTAGCGGAGGCACAGATACGCAGTATTTT. Protein sequence: CASSLFRTSGGTDTQYF.

V is TRBV10-3 and J is TRBJ1-4; TRBD1 agrees at 7 bases. CDR1 ENHRY and CDR2 SYGVKD come from the germline V gene. V trimming: 7 bases; J trimming: 4 bases; junction bases outside the gene matches: 6. This CDR3 region has 14 residues. The CDR3 DNA is TGTGCCATCAAGGGGGGACAGCTTAATGAAAAACTGTTTTTT. Amino acids: CAIKGGQLNEKLFF.

This clone was recorded only once. The J gene is TRBJ2-6, the V gene TRBV19; no firm D call. CDR1 and CDR2 (germline): LNHDA, SQIVND (reference sequence). V lost 1 base, J lost 1 base, and 5 bases lay in between. The CDR3 loop spans 15 amino acids. Here the CDR3 reads CASSIGQSGANVLTF. The CDR3 DNA reads TGTGCCAGTAGTATAGGGCAGTCTGGGGCCAACGTCCTGACTTTC.

The chain carries TRBV9 and TRBJ2-7; weak D call: TRBD1 (6 bases). The CDR3 is 14 residues long. Per the germline V gene, CDR1 is SGDLS and CDR2 is YYNGEE. V lost 4 bases and J lost 7, with 18 bases in between. CDR3 sequence: CASSYPDRKDEQYF. In DNA, the CDR3 is TGTGCCAGCAGCTATCCAGACAGGAAAGATGAGCAGTACTTC.

The rearrangement links TRBV27 to TRBJ2-1, with 7 bases that match TRBD2. CDR3 size: 14 residues. The germline CDR1 and CDR2 sequences are MNHEY and SMNVEV (reference sequence). V lost 3 bases, J lost 3 bases, and 2 bases stayed unmatched. CDR3 sequence reads: CASSLGGIYNEQFF. In nucleotides, the CDR3 is TGTGCCAGCAGTTTGGGAGGGATCTACAATGAGCAGTTCTTC.

The chain is built from TRBV5-1 and TRBJ2-3, with 8 bases that match TRBD2. The germline V gene encodes CDR1 SGHRS and CDR2 YFSETQ. CDR3 size: 13 residues. V lost 4 bases, J lost 6 bases, and 4 bases stayed unmatched. The CDR3 coding sequence is TGCGCCAGCAGCCCGATAGCGGGGGATACGCAGTATTTT. Protein: CASSPIAGDTQYF.

This sequence joins TRBV28 and TRBJ2-5, with 9 bases aligning to TRBD1. Losses at the gene ends were 6 bases for V and 5 bases for J; bases not matched to a gene: 13. CDR1 and CDR2 from the germline V gene are MDHEN and SYDVKM. The CDR3 totals 16 residues. The CDR3 nucleotides read TGTGCCAGCAGCAGTCCAGCCACAGGGGGCTTGGAGACCCAGTACTTC. Residues: CASSSPATGGLETQYF.

The rearrangement uses TRBV5-1 and TRBJ1-4; 7 bases are a match to TRBD1. The CDR3 is 14 amino acids. CDR1 and CDR2 (germline): SGHRS, YFSETQ. V shed 2 bases and J 2 bases; nucleotides not matched to a gene: 0. The CDR3: CASSLQGTNEKLFF. DNA for the CDR3: TGCGCCAGCAGCTTACAGGGGACTAATGAAAAACTGTTTTTT.

The CDR3 bases are TGTGCCAGCAGCCAGACGACTAGCTCTGGCTACACCTTC. It encodes CASSQTTSSGYTF. V gene TRBV3-1 (or the pseudogene TRBV3-2) combines with J gene TRBJ1-2; no firm D call. Germline values: CDR1 LGHDT, CDR2 YNNKEL (reference sequence). This CDR3 contains 13 residues. V lost 3 bases and J lost 7, with 12 bases in between.

The table lists this clone with a count of one. The chain's CDR3 is CASSLAIAGATQYF. Written as DNA, the CDR3 is TGTGCCAGCAGCTTAGCAATAGCGGGAGCGACCCAGTACTTC. The chain combines TRBV11-2 with TRBJ2-5; 9 bases are shared with TRBD2. CDR3 length equals 14 residues. The germline CDR1 and CDR2 sequences are SGHAT and FQNNGV. V was clipped by 1 base and J by 7 bases; unmatched bases: 4.

Here the CDR3 DNA reads TGTGCCAGCTCACCTAACTCGAGGGACTATGGCTACACCTTC. It yields the protein CASSPNSRDYGYTF. The V gene is TRBV18, the J gene TRBJ1-2; D not certain. V dropped 3 bases and J dropped 3 bases, with 11 bases sitting between them. This CDR3 is built from 14 residues. Germline CDR1 is KGHSH and CDR2 is LQKENI.

The chain is built from TRBV19 and TRBJ1-6; tentatively, D is TRBD1 (6 bases). The CDR3 covers 17 residues. From germline, CDR1 is LNHDA and CDR2 SQIVND (reference sequence). Trimming left V 10 bases short and J 7 bases short, with 26 bases between. CDR3 DNA sequence: TGTGCCAACCACAAGGGGGAGGGAGGGCTTAGGAATTCACCCCTCCACTTT. Its protein product is CANHKGEGGLRNSPLHF.

The chain joins TRBV11-2 to TRBJ1-6; no firm D call. In germline, CDR1 is SGHAT, CDR2 FQNNGV. The CDR3 is 11 residues long. Trimming took off 3 bases at V and 8 bases at J, with 2 bases between the two ends. CDR3 nucleotides: TGTGCCAGCAGCTTCGATTCACCCCTCCACTTT. The encoded protein is CASSFDSPLHF.

This clone was recorded a few times. The chain employs TRBV24-1 and TRBJ1-1; tentative D call: TRBD1 (5 bases). Per the germline V gene, CDR1 is KGHDR and CDR2 is SFDVKD. The ends were cut back, 8 bases at V and 3 bases at J, with 15 bases in the middle. CDR3 length equals 14 residues. CDR3 sequence: CATTAGPKDTEAFF. The CDR3 coding sequence is TGTGCCACCACCGCAGGGCCAAAGGACACTGAAGCTTTCTTT.

Concerning this clone itself: The sample carries other DNA sequences with the same CDR3. The genes are TRBV28 and TRBJ1-2; D gene unclear. CDR1 is MDHEN, CDR2 SYDVKM, per germline. Between the trimmed V and J ends, which lost 2 bases and 5 bases, there was a span of 9 bases. The CDR3 is made up of 13 amino acids. DNA for the CDR3: TGTGCCAGCAGTTTAAGAGGATTTTATGGCTACACCTTC. This codes for CASSLRGFYGYTF.

The genes are TRBV6-5 and TRBJ2-1; 7 nucleotides align to TRBD1. Germline-derived CDR1 and CDR2 are MNHEY and SVGAGI. V lost 3 bases, J lost 5 bases, and 4 bases stayed unmatched. The CDR3 length is 14 residues. CDR3 sequence: CASSYPGQNNEQFF. The CDR3 bases are TGTGCCAGCAGTTATCCGGGACAGAACAATGAGCAGTTCTTC.

J is TRBJ2-3 and V is TRBV5-4, with D possibly matching TRBD2 (6 bases). Germline V gene sequence: CDR1 SGHNT, CDR2 YYREEE (reference sequence). The germline V and J ends were trimmed by 5 bases and 2 bases, with 15 bases remaining between them. This CDR3 has 15 amino acids. The CDR3 nucleotides read TGTGCCAGCAGTTGGACTATCGGGAACACAGATACGCAGTATTTT. This codes for CASSWTIGNTDTQYF. The full variable domain, completed using reference TRBV5-4 and TRBJ2-3, is ETGVTQSPTHLIKTRGQQVTLRCSSQSGHNTVSWYQQALGQGPQFIFQYYREEENGRGNFPPRFSGLQFPNYSSELNVNALELDDSALYLCASSWTIGNTDTQYFGPGTRLTVL.

The gene calls are TRBV7-3 and TRBJ2-3, with a tentative D call TRBD1 (6 bases). CDR3 length equals 16 residues. The V gene lost 2 bases and the J gene lost 2 bases, with 14 bases spanning the gap. Germline lookup yields CDR1 SGHTA and CDR2 FQGTGA. Here the CDR3 DNA reads TGTGCCAGCAGCTTATTTGGCAGGGGAACCACAGATACGCAGTATTTT. This codes for CASSLFGRGTTDTQYF.

The gene calls are TRBV5-1 and TRBJ1-1, with TRBD1 as a possible D gene (5 bases). Trimming took off 0 bases at V and 3 bases at J, with 12 bases between the two ends. This CDR3 region has 15 residues. Per germline, CDR1 SGHRS and CDR2 YFSETQ. The CDR3 DNA reads TGCGCCAGCAGCTTGGTGTTTGGGGGGGACACTGAAGCTTTCTTT. This encodes CASSLVFGGDTEAFF.

On this clone itself: The same CDR3 arises from other DNA sequences in this sample as well. V gene TRBV5-1 combines with J gene TRBJ2-5; D possibly corresponds to TRBD1 (6 bases). V was pared by 0 bases and J by 3 bases, with 9 bases between. There are 14 residues in the CDR3. CDR1 and CDR2 (germline): SGHRS, YFSETQ. The CDR3 nucleotides read TGCGCCAGCAGCTTGGTTGGGGGCGAAGAGACCCAGTACTTC. Its protein is CASSLVGGEETQYF.

The chain couples TRBV6-1 to TRBJ2-1; D gene ambiguous. Germline CDR1 MNHNS, CDR2 SASEGT. The CDR3 runs to 15 residues. V was shortened by 1 base and J by 2 bases, with 9 bases between the two germline ends. The CDR3 DNA sequence: TGTGCCAGCAGTGAAGACAGCCCTGCCTACAATGAGCAGTTCTTC. Encoded protein: CASSEDSPAYNEQFF.